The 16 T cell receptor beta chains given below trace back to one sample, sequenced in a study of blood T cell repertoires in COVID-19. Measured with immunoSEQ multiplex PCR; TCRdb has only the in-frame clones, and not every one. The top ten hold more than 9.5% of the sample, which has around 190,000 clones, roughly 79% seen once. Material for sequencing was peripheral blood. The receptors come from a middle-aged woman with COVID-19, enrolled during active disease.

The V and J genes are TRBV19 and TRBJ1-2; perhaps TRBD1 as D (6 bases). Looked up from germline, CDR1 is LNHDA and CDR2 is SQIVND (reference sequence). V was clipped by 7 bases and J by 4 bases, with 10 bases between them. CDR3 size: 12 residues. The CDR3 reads CASTDRLYGYTF. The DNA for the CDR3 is TGTGCCAGTACTGACAGGCTCTATGGCTACACCTTC.

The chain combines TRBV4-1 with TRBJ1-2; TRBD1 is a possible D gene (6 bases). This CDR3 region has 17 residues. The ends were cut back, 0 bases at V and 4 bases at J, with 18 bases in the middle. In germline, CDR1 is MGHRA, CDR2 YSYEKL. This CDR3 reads CASSQDTGTKSLYGYTF. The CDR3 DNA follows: TGCGCCAGCAGCCAAGATACCGGGACAAAGAGCCTCTATGGCTACACCTTC.

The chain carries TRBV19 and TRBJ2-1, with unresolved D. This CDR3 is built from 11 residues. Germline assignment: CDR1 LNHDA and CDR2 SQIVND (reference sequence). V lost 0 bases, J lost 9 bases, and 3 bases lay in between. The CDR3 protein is CASSIEAEQFF. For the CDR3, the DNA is TGTGCCAGTAGTATAGAAGCTGAGCAGTTCTTC.

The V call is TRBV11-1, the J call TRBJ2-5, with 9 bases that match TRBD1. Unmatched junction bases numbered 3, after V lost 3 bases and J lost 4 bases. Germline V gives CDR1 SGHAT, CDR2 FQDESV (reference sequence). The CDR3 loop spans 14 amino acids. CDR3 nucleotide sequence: TGTGCCAGCAGCTTGGACAGGGGTTTAGAGACCCAGTACTTC. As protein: CASSLDRGLETQYF.

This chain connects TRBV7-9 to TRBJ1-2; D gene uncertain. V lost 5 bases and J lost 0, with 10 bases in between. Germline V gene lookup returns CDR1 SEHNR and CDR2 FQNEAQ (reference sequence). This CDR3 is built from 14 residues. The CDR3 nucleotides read TGTGCCAGCAGCATGAACACCGCTAACTATGGCTACACCTTC. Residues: CASSMNTANYGYTF.

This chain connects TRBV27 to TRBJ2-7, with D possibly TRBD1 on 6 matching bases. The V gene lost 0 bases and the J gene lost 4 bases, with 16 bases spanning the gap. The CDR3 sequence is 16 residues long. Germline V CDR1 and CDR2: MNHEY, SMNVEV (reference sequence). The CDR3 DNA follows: TGTGCCAGCAGTTTATCGTACGGGCAGGGGTGGTACGAGCAGTACTTC. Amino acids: CASSLSYGQGWYEQYF.

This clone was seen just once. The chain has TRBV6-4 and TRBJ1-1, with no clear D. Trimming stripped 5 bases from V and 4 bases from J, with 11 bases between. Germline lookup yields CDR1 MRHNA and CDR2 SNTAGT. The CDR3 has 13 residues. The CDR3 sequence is CASSPSGGTEAFF. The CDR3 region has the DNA TGTGCCAGCAGTCCGAGTGGAGGCACTGAAGCTTTCTTT.

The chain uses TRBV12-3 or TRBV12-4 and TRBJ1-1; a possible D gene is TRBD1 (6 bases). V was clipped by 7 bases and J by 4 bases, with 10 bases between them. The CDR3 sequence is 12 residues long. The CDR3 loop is CASNRDGTEAFF. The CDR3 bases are TGTGCCAGCAACAGGGATGGCACTGAAGCTTTCTTT.

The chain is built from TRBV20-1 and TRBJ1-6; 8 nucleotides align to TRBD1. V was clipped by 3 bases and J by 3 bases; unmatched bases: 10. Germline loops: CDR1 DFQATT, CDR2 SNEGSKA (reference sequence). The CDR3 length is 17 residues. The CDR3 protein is CSASWDPGTGYNSPLHF. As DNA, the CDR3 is TGCAGTGCTAGTTGGGACCCCGGGACAGGCTATAATTCACCCCTCCACTTT.

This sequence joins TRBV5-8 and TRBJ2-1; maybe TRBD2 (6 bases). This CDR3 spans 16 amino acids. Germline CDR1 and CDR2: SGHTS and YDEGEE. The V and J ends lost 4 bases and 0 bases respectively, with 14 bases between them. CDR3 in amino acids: CASSGGLRSSYNEQFF. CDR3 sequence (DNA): TGTGCCAGCAGCGGGGGACTTCGAAGCTCCTACAATGAGCAGTTCTTC.

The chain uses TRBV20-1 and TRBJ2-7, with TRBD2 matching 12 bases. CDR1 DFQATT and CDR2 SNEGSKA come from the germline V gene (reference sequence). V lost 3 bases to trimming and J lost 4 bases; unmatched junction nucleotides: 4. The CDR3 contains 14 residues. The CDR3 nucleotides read TGCAGTGCTAGTGGTGGACTAGCGGGATACGAGCAGTACTTC. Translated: CSASGGLAGYEQYF.

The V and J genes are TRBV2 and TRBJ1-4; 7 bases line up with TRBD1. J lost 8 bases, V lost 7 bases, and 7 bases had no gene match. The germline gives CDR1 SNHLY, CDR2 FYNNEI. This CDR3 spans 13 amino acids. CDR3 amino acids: CASTSGGGEKLFF. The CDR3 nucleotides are TGTGCCAGCACGTCAGGGGGAGGAGAAAAACTGTTTTTT.

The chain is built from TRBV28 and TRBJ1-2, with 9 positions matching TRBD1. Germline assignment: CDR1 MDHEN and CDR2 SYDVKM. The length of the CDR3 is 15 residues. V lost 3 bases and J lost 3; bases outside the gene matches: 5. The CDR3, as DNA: TGTGCCAGCAGTTTGGGGACAGGGCGTTACTATGGCTACACCTTC. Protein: CASSLGTGRYYGYTF.

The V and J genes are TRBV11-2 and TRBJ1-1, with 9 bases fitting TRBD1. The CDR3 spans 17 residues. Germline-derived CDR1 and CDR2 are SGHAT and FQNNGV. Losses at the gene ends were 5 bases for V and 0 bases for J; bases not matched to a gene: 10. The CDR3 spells CASSPGQGRGVNTEAFF. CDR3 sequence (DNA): TGTGCCAGCAGCCCTGGACAGGGGAGGGGGGTGAACACTGAAGCTTTCTTT.

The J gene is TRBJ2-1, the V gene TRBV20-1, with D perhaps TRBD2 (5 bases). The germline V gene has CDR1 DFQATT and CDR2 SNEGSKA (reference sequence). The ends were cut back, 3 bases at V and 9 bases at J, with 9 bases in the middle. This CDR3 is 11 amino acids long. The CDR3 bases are TGCAGTGCTAGGACTACACCTGAGCAGTTCTTC. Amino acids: CSARTTPEQFF.

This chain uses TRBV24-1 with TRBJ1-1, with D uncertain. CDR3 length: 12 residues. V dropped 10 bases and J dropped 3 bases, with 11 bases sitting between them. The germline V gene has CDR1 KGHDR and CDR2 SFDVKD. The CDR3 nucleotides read TGTGCCACGACCCCCGGGGACACTGAAGCTTTCTTT. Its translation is CATTPGDTEAFF.